The present entry profiles one T cell receptor (beta chain) with its context. Germline loops: CDR1 SEHNR, CDR2 FQNEAQ (reference sequence). This CDR3 has 15 residues. With V trimmed by 6 bases and J by 2 bases, 6 bases remained unmatched. This sample was taken from a study of T cell changes during pregnancy in multiple sclerosis. Clones were read by immunoSEQ multiplex PCR, and TCRdb kept only the in-frame ones, dropping some. The sample holds tens of thousands of clones, approximately 96% seen once. The sequencing used CD8+ T cells from peripheral blood mononuclear cells, collected after pregnancy. The TCR was taken from a female donor with multiple sclerosis, enrolled in a pregnancy study. This chain connects TRBV7-9 to TRBJ2-1, with 8 bases aligning to TRBD2. CDR3 bases: TGTGCCAGCAGTGGTAGCGGGGTTACCTACAATGAGCAGTTCTTC. As protein: CASSGSGVTYNEQFF.